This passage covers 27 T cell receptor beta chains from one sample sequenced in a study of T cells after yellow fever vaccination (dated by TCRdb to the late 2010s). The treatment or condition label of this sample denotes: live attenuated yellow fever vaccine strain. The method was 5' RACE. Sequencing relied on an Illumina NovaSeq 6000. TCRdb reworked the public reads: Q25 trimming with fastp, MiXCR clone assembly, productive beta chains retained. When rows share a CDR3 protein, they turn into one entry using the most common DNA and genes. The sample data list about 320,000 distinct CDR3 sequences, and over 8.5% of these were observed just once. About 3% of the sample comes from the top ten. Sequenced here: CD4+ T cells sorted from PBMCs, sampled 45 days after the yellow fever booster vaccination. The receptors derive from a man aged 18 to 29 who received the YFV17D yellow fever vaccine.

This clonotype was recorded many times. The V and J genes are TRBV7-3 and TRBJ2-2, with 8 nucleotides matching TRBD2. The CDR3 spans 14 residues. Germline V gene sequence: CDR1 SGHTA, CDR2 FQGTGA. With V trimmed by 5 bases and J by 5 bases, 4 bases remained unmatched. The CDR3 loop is CASSQVAGTGELFF. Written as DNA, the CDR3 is TGTGCCAGCAGCCAAGTAGCGGGGACCGGGGAGCTGTTTTTT.

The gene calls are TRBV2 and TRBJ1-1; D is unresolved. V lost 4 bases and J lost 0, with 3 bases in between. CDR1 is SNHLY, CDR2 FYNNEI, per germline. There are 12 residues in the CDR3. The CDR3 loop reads CASSVMNTEAFF. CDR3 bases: TGTGCCAGCAGTGTGATGAACACTGAAGCTTTCTTT.

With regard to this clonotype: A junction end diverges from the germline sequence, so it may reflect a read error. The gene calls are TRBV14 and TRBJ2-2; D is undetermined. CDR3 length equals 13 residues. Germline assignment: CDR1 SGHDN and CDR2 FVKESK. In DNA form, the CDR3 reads TGTGCCAGCAGCCAAGGGAACGCCGGGGAGCTGTTTTTT. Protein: CASSQGNAGELFF. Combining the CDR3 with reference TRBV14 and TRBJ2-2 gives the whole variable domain EAGVTQFPSHSVIEKGQTVTLRCDPISGHDNLYWYRRVMGKEIKFLLHFVKESKQDESGMPNNRFLAERTGGTYSTLKVQPAELEDSGVYFCASSQGNAGELFFGEGSRLTVL.

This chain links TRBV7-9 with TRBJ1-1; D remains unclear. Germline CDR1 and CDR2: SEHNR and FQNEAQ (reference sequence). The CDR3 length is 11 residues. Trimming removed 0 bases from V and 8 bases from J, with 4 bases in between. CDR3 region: CASSLAGEAFF. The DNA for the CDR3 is TGTGCCAGCAGCTTAGCAGGCGAAGCTTTCTTT.

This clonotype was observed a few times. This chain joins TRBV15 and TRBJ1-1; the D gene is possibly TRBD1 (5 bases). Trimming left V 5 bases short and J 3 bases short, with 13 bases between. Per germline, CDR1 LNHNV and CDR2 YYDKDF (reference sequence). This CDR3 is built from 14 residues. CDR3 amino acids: CATSAQGGDTEAFF. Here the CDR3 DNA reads TGTGCCACCAGCGCTCAGGGAGGGGACACTGAAGCTTTCTTT. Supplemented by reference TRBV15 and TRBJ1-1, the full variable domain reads DAMVIQNPRYQVTQFGKPVTLSCSQTLNHNVMYWYQQKSSQAPKLLFHYYDKDFNNEADTPDNFQSRRPNTSFCFLDIRSPGLGDTAMYLCATSAQGGDTEAFFGQGTRLTVV.

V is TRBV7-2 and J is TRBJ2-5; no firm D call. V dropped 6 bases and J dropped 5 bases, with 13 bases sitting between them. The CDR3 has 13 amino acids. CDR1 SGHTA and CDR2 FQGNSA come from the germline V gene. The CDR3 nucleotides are TGTGCCAGCAGTCCGAATCTGGGGGAGACCCAGTACTTC. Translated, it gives CASSPNLGETQYF.

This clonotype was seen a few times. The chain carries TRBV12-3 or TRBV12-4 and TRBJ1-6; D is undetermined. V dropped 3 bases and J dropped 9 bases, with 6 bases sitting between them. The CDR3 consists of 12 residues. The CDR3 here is CASSFGRSPLHF. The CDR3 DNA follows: TGTGCCAGCAGTTTTGGGCGTTCACCCCTCCACTTT.

The CDR3 sequence: CSVAQADQPQHF. CDR3 bases: TGCAGCGTTGCCCAGGCGGATCAGCCCCAGCATTTT. The chain combines TRBV29-1 with TRBJ1-5; D gene unclear. The CDR3 totals 12 residues. Germline CDR1 SQVTM, CDR2 ANQGSEA. V lost 4 bases, J lost 5 bases, and 9 bases lay in between. Drawing the rest from reference TRBV29-1 and TRBJ1-5, the complete variable domain is SAVISQKPSRDICQRGTSLTIQCQVDSQVTMMFWYRQQPGQSLTLIATANQGSEATYESGFVIDKFPISRPNLTFSTLTVSNMSPEDSSIYLCSVAQADQPQHFGDGTRLSIL.

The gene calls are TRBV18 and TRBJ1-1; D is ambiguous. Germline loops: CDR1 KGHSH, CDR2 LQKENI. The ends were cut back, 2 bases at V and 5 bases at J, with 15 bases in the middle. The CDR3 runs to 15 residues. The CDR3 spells CASSPGSSYGTEAFF. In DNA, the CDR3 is TGTGCCAGCTCACCAGGTTCCAGCTATGGGACTGAAGCTTTCTTT.

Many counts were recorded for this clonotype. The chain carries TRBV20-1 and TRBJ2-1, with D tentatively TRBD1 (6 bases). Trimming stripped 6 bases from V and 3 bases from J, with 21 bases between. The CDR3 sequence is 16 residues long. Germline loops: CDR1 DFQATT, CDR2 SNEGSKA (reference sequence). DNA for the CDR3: TGCAGTGCCTATTCCACAGGGATCACCAGCTACAATGAGCAGTTCTTC. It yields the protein CSAYSTGITSYNEQFF.

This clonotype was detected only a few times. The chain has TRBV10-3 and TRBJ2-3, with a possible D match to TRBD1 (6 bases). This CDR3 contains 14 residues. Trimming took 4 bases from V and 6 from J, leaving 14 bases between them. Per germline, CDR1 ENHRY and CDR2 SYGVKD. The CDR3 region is CAISVSTTGDTQYF. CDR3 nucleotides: TGTGCCATCAGTGTGTCGACAACAGGGGATACGCAGTATTTT.

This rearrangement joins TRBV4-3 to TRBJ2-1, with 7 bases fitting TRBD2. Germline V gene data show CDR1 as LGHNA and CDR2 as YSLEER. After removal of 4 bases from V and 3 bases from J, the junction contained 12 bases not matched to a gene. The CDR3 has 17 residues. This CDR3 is CASSRRTSEAGYNEQFF. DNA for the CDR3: TGCGCCAGCAGCCGTCGCACTAGCGAAGCGGGCTACAATGAGCAGTTCTTC.

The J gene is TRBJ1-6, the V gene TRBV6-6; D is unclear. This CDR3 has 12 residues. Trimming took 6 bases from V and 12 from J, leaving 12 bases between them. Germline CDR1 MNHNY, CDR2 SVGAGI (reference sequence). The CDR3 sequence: CASSILVQPLHF. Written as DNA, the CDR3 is TGTGCCAGCAGCATCCTCGTACAACCCCTCCACTTT.

CDR3 nucleotides: TGTGCCAGCAGCTTGGAACTGACTAGCGGGTACAATGAGCAGTTCTTC. This sequence encodes CASSLELTSGYNEQFF. This chain links TRBV5-4 with TRBJ2-1, with 10 nucleotides matching TRBD2. The CDR3 extends over 16 amino acids. Losses at the gene ends were 0 bases for V and 4 bases for J; bases not matched to a gene: 4. Germline CDR1 and CDR2: SGHNT and YYREEE (reference sequence).

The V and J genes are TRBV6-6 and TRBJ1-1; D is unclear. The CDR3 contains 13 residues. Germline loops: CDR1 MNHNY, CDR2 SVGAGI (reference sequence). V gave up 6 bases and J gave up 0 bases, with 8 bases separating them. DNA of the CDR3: TGTGCCAGCAGACAACGGTTGAACACTGAAGCTTTCTTT. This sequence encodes CASRQRLNTEAFF.

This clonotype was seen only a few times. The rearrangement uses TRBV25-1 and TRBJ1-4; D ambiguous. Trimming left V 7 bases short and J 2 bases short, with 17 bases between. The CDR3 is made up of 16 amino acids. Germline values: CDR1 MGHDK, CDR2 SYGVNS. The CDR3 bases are TGTGCCAGCACCCCGAGAGGTACATTCACTAATGAAAAACTGTTTTTT. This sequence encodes CASTPRGTFTNEKLFF.

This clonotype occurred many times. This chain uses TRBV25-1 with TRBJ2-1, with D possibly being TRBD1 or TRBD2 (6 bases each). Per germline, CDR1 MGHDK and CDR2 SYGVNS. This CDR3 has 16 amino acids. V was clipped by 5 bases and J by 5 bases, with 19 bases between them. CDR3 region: CASSPIRGPENNEQFF. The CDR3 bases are TGTGCCAGCAGTCCAATCCGGGGGCCGGAAAACAATGAGCAGTTCTTC.

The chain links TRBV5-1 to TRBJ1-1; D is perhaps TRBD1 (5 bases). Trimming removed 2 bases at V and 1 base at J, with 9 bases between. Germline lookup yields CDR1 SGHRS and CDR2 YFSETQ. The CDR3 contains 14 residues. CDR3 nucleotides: TGCGCCAGCAGCTTTAGGACATCGAACACTGAAGCTTTCTTT. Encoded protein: CASSFRTSNTEAFF.

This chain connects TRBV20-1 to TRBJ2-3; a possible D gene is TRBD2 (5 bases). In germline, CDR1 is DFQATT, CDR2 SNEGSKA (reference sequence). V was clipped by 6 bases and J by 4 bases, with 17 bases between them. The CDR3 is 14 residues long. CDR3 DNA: TGCAGTGCCTCCGCGGGCCTCGGGGCAGATACGCAGTATTTT. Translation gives CSASAGLGADTQYF.

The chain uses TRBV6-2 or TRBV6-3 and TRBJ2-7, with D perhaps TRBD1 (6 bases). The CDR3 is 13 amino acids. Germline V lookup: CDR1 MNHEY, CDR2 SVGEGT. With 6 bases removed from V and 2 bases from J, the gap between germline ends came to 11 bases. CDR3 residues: CASRMDRPYEQYV. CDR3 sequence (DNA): TGTGCCAGCAGGATGGACAGACCCTACGAGCAGTACGTC.

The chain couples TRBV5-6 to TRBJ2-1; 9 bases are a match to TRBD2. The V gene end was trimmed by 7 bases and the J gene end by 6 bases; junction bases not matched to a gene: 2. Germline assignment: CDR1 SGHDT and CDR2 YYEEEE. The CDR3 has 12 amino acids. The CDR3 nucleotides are TGTGCCAGCGAGCGGGGGGCCAATGAGCAGTTCTTC. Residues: CASERGANEQFF.

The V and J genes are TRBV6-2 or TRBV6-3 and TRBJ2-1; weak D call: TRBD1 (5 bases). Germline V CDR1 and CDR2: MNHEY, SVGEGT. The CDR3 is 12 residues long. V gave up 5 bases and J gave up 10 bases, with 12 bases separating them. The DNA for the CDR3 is TGTGCCAGCAGTACGACAGCCTTGGAGCAGTTCTTC. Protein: CASSTTALEQFF.

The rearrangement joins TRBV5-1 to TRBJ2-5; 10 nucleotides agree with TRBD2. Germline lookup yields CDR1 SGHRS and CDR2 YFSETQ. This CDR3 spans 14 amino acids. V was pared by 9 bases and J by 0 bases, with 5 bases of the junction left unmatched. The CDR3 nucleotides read TGCGCCACCCTGACTAGCGGGTACCAAGAGACCCAGTACTTC. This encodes CATLTSGYQETQYF.

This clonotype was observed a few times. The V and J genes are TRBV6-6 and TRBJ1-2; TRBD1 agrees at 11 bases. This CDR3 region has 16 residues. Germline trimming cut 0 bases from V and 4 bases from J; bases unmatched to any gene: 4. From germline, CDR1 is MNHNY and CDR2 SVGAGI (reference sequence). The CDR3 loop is CASSYSAGTGGYGYTF. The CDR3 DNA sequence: TGTGCCAGCAGTTACTCGGCCGGGACAGGGGGCTATGGCTACACCTTC.

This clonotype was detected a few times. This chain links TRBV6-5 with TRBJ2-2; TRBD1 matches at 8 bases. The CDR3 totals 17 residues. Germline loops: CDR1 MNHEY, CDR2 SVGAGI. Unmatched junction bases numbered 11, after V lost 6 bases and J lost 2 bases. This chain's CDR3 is CASRKTSGTGNTGELFF. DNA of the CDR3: TGTGCCAGCAGAAAGACCTCAGGGACAGGCAACACCGGGGAGCTGTTTTTT.

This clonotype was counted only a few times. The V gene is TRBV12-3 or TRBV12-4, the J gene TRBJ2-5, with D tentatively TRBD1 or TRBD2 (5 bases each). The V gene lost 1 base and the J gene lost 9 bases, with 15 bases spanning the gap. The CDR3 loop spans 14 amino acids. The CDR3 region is CASSLGDGSLAQYF. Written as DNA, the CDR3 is TGTGCCAGCAGTTTAGGGGACGGCTCTTTGGCCCAGTACTTC.

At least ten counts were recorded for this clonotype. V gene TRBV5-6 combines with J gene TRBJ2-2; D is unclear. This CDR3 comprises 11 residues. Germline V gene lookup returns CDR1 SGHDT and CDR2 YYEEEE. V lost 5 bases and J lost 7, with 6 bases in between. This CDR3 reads CASSLYGELFF. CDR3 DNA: TGTGCCAGCAGTCTTTACGGGGAGCTGTTTTTT.